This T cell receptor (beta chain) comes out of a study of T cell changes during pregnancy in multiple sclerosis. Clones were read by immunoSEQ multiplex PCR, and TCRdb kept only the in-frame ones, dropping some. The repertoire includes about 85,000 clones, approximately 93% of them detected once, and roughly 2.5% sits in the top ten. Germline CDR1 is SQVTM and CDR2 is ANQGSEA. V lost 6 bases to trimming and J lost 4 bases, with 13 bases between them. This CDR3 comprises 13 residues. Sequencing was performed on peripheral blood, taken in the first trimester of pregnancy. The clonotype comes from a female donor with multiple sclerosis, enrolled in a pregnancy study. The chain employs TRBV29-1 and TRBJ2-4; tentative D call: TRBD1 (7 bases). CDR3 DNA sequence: TGCAGCGTCAGGACAGGAGGGAAAAACATTCAGTACTTC. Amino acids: CSVRTGGKNIQYF.